A selection of T cell receptor beta chains follows, all from one sample in a study of cytomegalovirus exposure and HLA in healthy donors. Only in-frame clones appear in the TCRdb table, and some are missing; sequencing was by immunoSEQ multiplex PCR. The table lists about 140,000 clones, roughly four fifths of them singletons. Source material: PBMCs. These receptors all come from a woman in her fifties or sixties in good health and CMV-seronegative. CDR3s include the opening cysteine and the closing phenylalanine or tryptophan. A D gene is named only where the DNA matches it firmly. Clone size is not always given. Where it is, it says once, few, many or a class for expanded clones.

DNA,CDR3,size,J,V,D
TGTGCCAGCAGTCATGGACAGGGGGAGGACTATGGCTACACCTTC,CASSHGQGEDYGYTF,.,TRBJ1-2,TRBV27,TRBD1
TGTGCCTGGAGTGCAGGGACAGTCAATGAAAAACTGTTTTTT,CAWSAGTVNEKLFF,.,TRBJ1-4,TRBV30,TRBD1
TGTGCCAGCAGCCCCACTAGCGGCGAGCAGTACTTC,CASSPTSGEQYF,.,TRBJ2-7,TRBV7-9,TRBD2
TGTGCCAGCAGCTACCTAGCCGGGACATCAGATACGCAGTATTTT,CASSYLAGTSDTQYF,.,TRBJ2-3,TRBV7-8,.
TGTGCCTGGAGCCTTCCCGGGACAGGGGACACCGGGGAGCTGTTTTTT,CAWSLPGTGDTGELFF,.,TRBJ2-2,TRBV30,TRBD1
TGTGCCACCACACAGTCCCTTAATTCACCCCTCCACTTT,CATTQSLNSPLHF,.,TRBJ1-6,TRBV7-2,.
TGTGCCAGCAGTGAAGTCAGGGTAGGGAACACTGAAGCTTTCTTT,CASSEVRVGNTEAFF,few,TRBJ1-1,TRBV2,.
TGCGCCAGCAGCCTCCGGGACAGGGCCCACGAGCAGTACTTC,CASSLRDRAHEQYF,.,TRBJ2-7,TRBV5-1,TRBD1
TGTGCCAGCAGTTTACCGGAGATGAACTATGGCTACACCTTC,CASSLPEMNYGYTF,.,TRBJ1-2,TRBV28,.
TGTGCCAGCAGTTACAGGGGGCACGGCTACACCTTC,CASSYRGHGYTF,.,TRBJ1-2,TRBV11-3,TRBD1
TGTGCCAGCAGTAGACTAGCGGGGGGGACAGATACGCAGTATTTT,CASSRLAGGTDTQYF,.,TRBJ2-3,TRBV6-1,TRBD2
TGTGCCAGCCGGACAGGGGGAATCGATACGCAGTATTTT,CASRTGGIDTQYF,.,TRBJ2-3,TRBV6-6,TRBD1
TGCGCCAGCAGCTTGGATGGCGGGGGGGAAGATACGCAGTATTTT,CASSLDGGGEDTQYF,.,TRBJ2-3,TRBV5-1,TRBD2
TGTGCCAGCAGTGGGGACAGGGGGCATCAGGGCAATCAGCCCCAGCATTTT,CASSGDRGHQGNQPQHF,.,TRBJ1-5,TRBV6-1,TRBD1
TGTGCCAGCTCACCAAGAACAGGGCGTAATGAAAAACTGTTTTTT,CASSPRTGRNEKLFF,once,TRBJ1-4,TRBV18,.
TGCGCCAGCAGCTTGGATATAACAAACACTGAAGCTTTCTTT,CASSLDITNTEAFF,.,TRBJ1-1,TRBV5-1,.
TGTGCCTGGAGTGTAGAGGGCTACACTGAAGCTTTCTTT,CAWSVEGYTEAFF,.,TRBJ1-1,TRBV30,.
TGTGCCAATTCCGGGACAGGGGTTGAGCAGTACTTC,CANSGTGVEQYF,once,TRBJ2-7,TRBV10-3,TRBD1
TGTGCCAGCAGCCCTGACAGGGGGAGGGAAGCTTTCTTT,CASSPDRGREAFF,.,TRBJ1-1,TRBV7-9,TRBD1
TGTGCCAGCAGCTTTCGGGGCGGGGGGTTCGATGAGCAGTTCTTC,CASSFRGGGFDEQFF,.,TRBJ2-1,TRBV7-2,TRBD2
TGTGCCAGCAGCTTCGCGGAGAACACTGAAGCTTTCTTT,CASSFAENTEAFF,.,TRBJ1-1,TRBV7-2,.
TGTGCCAGCAGCTCCCCAGGGACTTCGGGCTATGGCTACACCTTC,CASSSPGTSGYGYTF,.,TRBJ1-2,TRBV7-8,.
TGTGCTAGTGGTTCCGTCGGACAGAAAGAGACCCAGTACTTC,CASGSVGQKETQYF,once,TRBJ2-5,TRBV12-5,.
TGTGCCAGCAGTTCACCTCTAGGGGAGGGTTGGGAGCAGTACTTC,CASSSPLGEGWEQYF,.,TRBJ2-7,TRBV7-2,TRBD2
TGTGCCAGCGGTCCCCAAACACGGGGGTCGATGATATCCTACGAGCAGTACTTC,CASGPQTRGSMISYEQYF,.,TRBJ2-7,TRBV7-8,.
TGCGCCAGCAGCCAGGATAGCGGGGGGGGGTCCTACAATGAGCAGTTCTTC,CASSQDSGGGSYNEQFF,few,TRBJ2-1,TRBV4-1,TRBD2
TGTGCCAGCTCCCGTAAAAACATTCAGTACTTC,CASSRKNIQYF,few,TRBJ2-4,TRBV18,.
TGTGCCACCGCCGGACAGGGATCGGGTCAGCCCCAGCATTTT,CATAGQGSGQPQHF,few,TRBJ1-5,TRBV19,TRBD1
TGTGCCAGCAGTTCCTATAATGAAAAACTGTTTTTT,CASSSYNEKLFF,.,TRBJ1-4,TRBV6-6,.
TGTGCCAGTAGTAGCGGGGGGGGTCCCGGATTCTCTGAGACCCAGTACTTC,CASSSGGGPGFSETQYF,.,TRBJ2-5,TRBV19,TRBD2
TGCGCCAGCAGCTTGGTTCGGGGGGCAACAGATACGCAGTATTTT,CASSLVRGATDTQYF,.,TRBJ2-3,TRBV5-1,.
TGTGCCAGCAGTTTAGGAAGGACACCGAGTGAAAAACTGTTTTTT,CASSLGRTPSEKLFF,.,TRBJ1-4,TRBV28,.
TGCGCCAGCAGATTAGGACAGCCCAGCATGAACACTGAAGCTTTCTTT,CASRLGQPSMNTEAFF,.,TRBJ1-1,TRBV5-1,.
TGTGCCAGCAGTTACTCCCCCGGGCAGCCCCAGCATTTT,CASSYSPGQPQHF,.,TRBJ1-5,TRBV6-6,.
TGTGCCAGCAGCCGCGAGACAGGGAACACTGAAGCTTTCTTT,CASSRETGNTEAFF,.,TRBJ1-1,TRBV7-2,.
TGTGCCAGCTCTCTTAGACAGGGCCAGAACACTGAAGCTTTCTTT,CASSLRQGQNTEAFF,once,TRBJ1-1,TRBV18,TRBD1
TGTGCCAGCAGCTACCCAGACAGGGGGCATGAAAAACTGTTTTTT,CASSYPDRGHEKLFF,.,TRBJ1-4,TRBV6-6,TRBD1
TGTGCCAGCAGTTGGGGGGGACACGAGAACACTGAAGCTTTCTTT,CASSWGGHENTEAFF,.,TRBJ1-1,TRBV2,.
TGTGCCAGCAGTTTATGGGGGACAGGGGGGAGAGACTACGAGCAGTACTTC,CASSLWGTGGRDYEQYF,.,TRBJ2-7,TRBV28,TRBD1
TGTGCCAGCCGGGACTCTAGCACAGATACGCAGTATTTT,CASRDSSTDTQYF,once,TRBJ2-3,TRBV19,.
TGTGCCAGTAGTATTTGGACATCGAACACCGGGGAGCTGTTTTTT,CASSIWTSNTGELFF,.,TRBJ2-2,TRBV19,.
TGTGCCAGCAGCGGACAGGGGGGAGATACGCAGTATTTT,CASSGQGGDTQYF,.,TRBJ2-3,TRBV2,TRBD1
TGTGCCAGCAGCCGAACGGGACACGGCAATGAAAAACTGTTTTTT,CASSRTGHGNEKLFF,.,TRBJ1-4,TRBV7-2,.
TGTGCCAGCAGTTATGCTAGCGGGGTAGCAGATACGCAGTATTTT,CASSYASGVADTQYF,.,TRBJ2-3,TRBV6-5,TRBD2
TGTGCCAGCAGCGACGATGACAGGGGGTCACACACCGGGGGGCTGTTTTTT,CASSDDDRGSHTGGLFF,.,TRBJ2-2,TRBV6-4,TRBD1
TGTGCCAGCAGTAGAGGGGGCACTGAAGCTTTCTTT,CASSRGGTEAFF,few,TRBJ1-1,TRBV6-6,.
TGTGCCAGCAGTTTACAGGGGGCTGTTGGTGGCTACACCTTC,CASSLQGAVGGYTF,.,TRBJ1-2,TRBV27,TRBD1
TGCGCCAGCAGCTTGATGGGGGGGCGGAATGAGCAGTTCTTC,CASSLMGGRNEQFF,few,TRBJ2-1,TRBV5-1,.
TGCGCCAGCAGCTTTCAGCGGGGCTACGAGCAGTGCTTC,CASSFQRGYEQCF,.,TRBJ2-7,TRBV5-1,TRBD2
TGTGCCTGGAGTGGTCTAGCGGGGCAAGAGACCCAGTACTTC,CAWSGLAGQETQYF,once,TRBJ2-5,TRBV30,TRBD2
TGTGCCAGCAGCGACTCGACGAGCTCCTATAATTCACCCCTCCACTTT,CASSDSTSSYNSPLHF,.,TRBJ1-6,TRBV5-4,.